The present TCR beta chain was sequenced within a study of identical twins (dated by TCRdb to about 2016). At the level of the whole study: The study deep-sequenced TCR alpha and beta repertoires from monozygotic twins, unrelated adults of various ages and cord blood to test whether fetal clonotypes persist. To rule out contamination, the twin experiments were replicated at different times with different library preparation protocols. Here is what the overall study found, with its caveats: Out-of-frame TCR alpha sharing in monozygotic twins was systematically underestimated by recombination models, whereas sharing between unrelated individuals was in agreement with the recombination models. Fewer insertions were carried by abundant cord blood beta clonotypes, a similar but weaker trend appeared in young adult naive repertoires, and no such trend appeared in memory repertoires. Because the same donors could not be followed over many years, the conclusions relied on cross-sectional statistical analysis. Excess twin sharing in beta out-of-frame sequences was weaker because fewer shared sequences lowered the signal-to-noise ratio. Compared with coincidental sharing between unrelated individuals, out-of-frame TCR alpha sequences shared between twins had an excess of sequences with low generation probability. Zero-insertion analyses could be partly confounded by invariant T cells such as MAIT and iNKT, though diverse VJ usage argued against such confounding for most clonotypes.

V and J lose 6 bases and 2 bases, and a span of 17 bases separates them. The CDR3 spans 15 residues, from the cysteine through the phenylalanine. The kept DNA is CDR3 alone, 45 bases in frame from the first base. The germline V gene encodes CDR1 DFQATT and CDR2 SNEGSKA (reference sequence). All donors were healthy Caucasians. The twin cohort comprised three pairs of female monozygotic twins, all aged about 18 to 30 years. Using Miltenyi CD45RO+ enrichment and human naive T-cell isolation kits, memory (CD45RO+) and naive T cells were isolated from PBMC. In its sample, this clonotype was seen many times. Its antigen specificity is not known. Base qualities were left out, and no much larger clone turns up one base away. The library was prepared using 5' RACE. The run used an Illumina HiSeq 2000. A universal primer binding site was added through template switching, and the final cDNA carried a unique molecular identifier so that TCR cDNA molecules could be counted accurately. Specific primers in the conserved constant-segment region were used to synthesize first-strand cDNA for the TCR alpha and beta chains. To control for contamination, every cDNA library was double barcoded, receiving both a SMART-Mk sample barcode and Illumina barcodes. TruSeq adapter sequences and Illumina sample barcodes were added in two successive PCR steps. TCR alpha and beta cDNA libraries were sequenced on the Illumina HiSeq platform with custom primers. In the paper's pipeline: Unique molecular identifiers were extracted from raw reads with MiGEC, and CDR3 positions were determined with MiXCR. Recombination models were inferred per individual with the repgenHMM and IGoR tools using an EM algorithm. The tcR package in R was used for shared clonotype analysis, with sharing normalized by the product of cloneset sizes. To study raw recombination free of thymic and clonal selection effects, out-of-frame nonproductive sequences were analyzed. The public reads were reprocessed in TCRdb via fastp at Q25 and MiXCR, keeping in-frame beta chains. Entries are consolidated by CDR3 protein sequence, retaining the most common genes and DNA. The V and J calls and clone size come from TCRdb's table, not from the authors' own analysis. This sample is represented by under 300,000 distinct CDR3 sequences; about 13% of them were singletons. The top ten clonotypes cover about 4.1% of the sample.

The sample was also reused in another study, on yellow fever vaccine responses in identical twins. Per that second paper: The T cell response to vaccination in identical twins was reported by the authors to appear partly convergent and partly personalized. The study precisely tracked vaccine-responding T cell clones in identical twins.

The sample comprised memory (CD45RO+) T cells sorted from blood. The cell subset or site label, read with the paper, signifies: CD45RO+ enriched T cells. The TCR was taken from a woman aged 18-29 years in good health. Rearrangement joined TRBV20-1 to TRBJ2-1; 6 matching bases give a weak D call of TRBD2. CDR3 sequence: CSAPPREWAYNEQFF. The nucleotides read TGCAGTGCCCCGCCTCGGGAGTGGGCCTACAATGAGCAGTTCTTC.